These 4 T cell receptor beta chains share one sample of origin, sequenced in a study of blood T cell repertoires in COVID-19. TCRdb's table, derived via immunoSEQ multiplex PCR, lists solely in-frame clones and lacks some. The sample consists of about 250,000 clones, roughly 80% of them appearing once. Sequenced sample: peripheral blood. The receptors derive from an older woman with acute or convalescent COVID-19.

The J gene is TRBJ2-3, the V gene TRBV5-4, with D tentatively TRBD2 (7 bases). Germline CDR1 reads SGHNT; CDR2 reads YYREEE (reference sequence). Trimming cost V 0 bases and J 4 bases, with 12 bases left between them. The CDR3 sequence is 15 residues long. The CDR3 bases are TGTGCCAGCAGCTTGGATGGGGGGGCCTCAGATACGCAGTATTTT. It yields the protein CASSLDGGASDTQYF.

The genes are TRBV10-1 and TRBJ2-3; tentatively, D is TRBD2 (6 bases). Germline loops: CDR1 WNHNN, CDR2 SYGVQD (reference sequence). V lost 4 bases to trimming and J lost 1 base, with 9 bases between them. The CDR3 has 14 amino acids. The CDR3 here is CASSGGGGTDTQYF. The CDR3 bases are TGCGCCAGCAGTGGGGGAGGTGGCACAGATACGCAGTATTTT.

Details on this clone: Other nucleotide sequences from this sample produce the same CDR3. The chain links TRBV7-9 to TRBJ1-1, with D possibly being TRBD1 (5 bases). CDR1 and CDR2 (germline): SEHNR, FQNEAQ (reference sequence). The ends were cut back, 5 bases at V and 0 bases at J, with 10 bases in the middle. This CDR3 comprises 14 residues. CDR3 DNA sequence: TGTGCCAGCAGCCGTACAGGCCTGAACACTGAAGCTTTCTTT. Amino acid sequence: CASSRTGLNTEAFF.

The rearrangement links TRBV18 to TRBJ1-2; 10 bases are a match to TRBD1. The CDR3 is 16 amino acids. Germline V lookup: CDR1 KGHSH, CDR2 LQKENI. After removal of 3 bases from V and 4 bases from J, the junction contained 8 bases not matched to a gene. CDR3 nucleotide sequence: TGTGCCAGCTCACCTGAATCCCGACAGGGGGCCTATGGCTACACCTTC. Translation: CASSPESRQGAYGYTF.